This entry concerns a single TCR beta chain. Its antigen is not identified. Focal radiation plus CTLA-4 blockade with ipilimumab was administered to patients who had chemo-refractory metastatic non-small-cell lung cancer. Assay used: immunoSEQ multiplex PCR; TCRdb lists only in-frame clones, some missing. The sample records approximately 38,000 clones, 86% being singletons. This record belongs to a study of radiotherapy plus CTLA-4 blockade in lung cancer. CDR3 length: 13 amino acids. Study-level points and caveats: Early blood T cell clone dynamics, with interferon-beta, were reported to best predict response. Tumor-origin TCR clones grew in blood after radiotherapy plus ipilimumab.

This TCR was recovered from a human donor with non-small cell lung cancer whose response to radiotherapy plus ipilimumab could not be evaluated. The rearrangement uses TRBV21-1 and TRBJ1-4; TRBD1, the table's D call, was not compared with the DNA. TRBV21-1 is a documented pseudogene. Sample: peripheral blood, taken from a patient treated with radiotherapy plus ipilimumab. This CDR3 is CASTDQGGEKLFF. The DNA for the CDR3 is TGTGCCAGCACCGATCAGGGGGGCGAAAAACTGTTTTTT.